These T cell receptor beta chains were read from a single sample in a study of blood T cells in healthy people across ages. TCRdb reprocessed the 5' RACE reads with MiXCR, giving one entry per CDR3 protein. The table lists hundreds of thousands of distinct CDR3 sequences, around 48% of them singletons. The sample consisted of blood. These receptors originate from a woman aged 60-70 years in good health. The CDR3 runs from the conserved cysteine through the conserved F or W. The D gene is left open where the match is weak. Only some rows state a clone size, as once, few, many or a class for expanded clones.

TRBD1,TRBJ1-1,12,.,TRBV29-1,CSVNRGDTEAFF,TGCAGCGTCAACAGGGGTGACACTGAAGCTTTCTTT
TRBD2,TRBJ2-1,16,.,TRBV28,CASSKAVGGRRIEQFF,TGTGCCAGCAGTAAGGCGGTGGGCGGGAGGAGGATTGAGCAGTTCTTC
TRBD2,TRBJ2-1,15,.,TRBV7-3,CASSRFGGTYNGQFF,TGTGCCAGCAGCCGATTCGGGGGGACCTACAATGGGCAGTTCTTC
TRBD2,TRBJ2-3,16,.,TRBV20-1,CSAQSGGRRRTDTQYF,TGCAGTGCGCAGTCAGGCGGGAGGAGGCGCACAGATACGCAGTATTTT
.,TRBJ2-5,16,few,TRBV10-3,CAISEWDIRYQETQYF,TGTGCCATCAGTGAGTGGGACATAAGGTACCAAGAGACCCAGTACTTC
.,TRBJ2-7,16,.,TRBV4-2,CASSRGGAGSSYEQYF,TGTGCCAGCAGCCGCGGAGGGGCGGGGAGCTCCTACGAGCAGTACTTC
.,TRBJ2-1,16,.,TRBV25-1,CASSEYRASPGNEQFF,TGTGCCAGCAGTGAATATAGGGCTAGCCCAGGCAATGAGCAGTTCTTC
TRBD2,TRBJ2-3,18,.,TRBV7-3,CASSSPREAGGRTGTQYF,TGTGCCAGCAGCTCCCCGAGGGAGGCGGGAGGCCGCACGGGTACGCAGTATTTT
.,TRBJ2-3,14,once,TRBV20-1,CSAPGQPSTDTQYF,TGCAGTGCCCCAGGACAGCCCAGCACAGATACGCAGTATTTT
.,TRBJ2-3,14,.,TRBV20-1,CSALHPSTRDTQYF,TGCAGTGCCCTCCATCCCTCGACTAGGGATACGCAGTATTTT
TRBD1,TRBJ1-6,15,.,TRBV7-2,CASSEGQGRNSPLHF,TGTGCCAGCAGCGAGGGACAGGGAAGAAATTCACCCCTCCACTTT
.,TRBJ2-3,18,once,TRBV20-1,CSAPDPTSWGRSTDTQYF,TGCAGTGCTCCCGACCCGACTAGTTGGGGAAGGAGCACAGATACGCAGTATTTT
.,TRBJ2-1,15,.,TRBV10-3,CAINKGGHVDNEQFF,TGTGCCATCAATAAGGGGGGTCATGTCGACAATGAGCAGTTCTTC
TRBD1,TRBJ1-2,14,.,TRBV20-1,CSASRDRGVDGYTF,TGCAGTGCTAGTCGGGACAGGGGGGTCGATGGCTACACCTTC
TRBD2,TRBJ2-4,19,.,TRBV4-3,CASSQDPGGGSLAKNIQYF,TGCGCCAGCAGCCAAGATCCGGGAGGGGGTTCGCTAGCCAAAAACATTCAGTACTTC
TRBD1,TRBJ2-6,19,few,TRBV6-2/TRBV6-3,CASSPRPGQVSLGANVLTF,TGTGCCAGCAGTCCTCGACCGGGACAGGTTTCCCTAGGGGCCAACGTCCTGACTTTC
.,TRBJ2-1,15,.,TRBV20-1,CSARPPSGHYNEQFF,TGCAGTGCTAGACCCCCCAGCGGACACTACAATGAGCAGTTCTTC
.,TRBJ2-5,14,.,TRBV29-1,CSVERDAGKATQYF,TGCAGCGTTGAAAGAGACGCCGGAAAAGCGACCCAGTACTTC
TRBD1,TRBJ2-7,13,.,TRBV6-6,CASKTGSSYEQYF,TGTGCCAGCAAGACAGGGAGCTCCTACGAGCAGTACTTC
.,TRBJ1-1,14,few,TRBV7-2,CASSLLGTNTEAFF,TGTGCCAGCAGCTTATTGGGGACGAACACTGAAGCTTTCTTT
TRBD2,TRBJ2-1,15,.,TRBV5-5,CASRTTSGSYNEQFF,TGTGCCAGCAGAACAACTAGCGGCTCCTACAATGAGCAGTTCTTC
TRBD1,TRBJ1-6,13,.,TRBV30,CAWHPGGNSPLHF,TGTGCCTGGCATCCAGGGGGTAATTCACCCCTCCACTTT
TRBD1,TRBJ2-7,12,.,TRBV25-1,CASSAGGGEQYF,TGTGCCAGCAGTGCAGGGGGTGGCGAGCAGTACTTC
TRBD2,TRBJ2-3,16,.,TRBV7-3,CASTLGTSGLLDTQYF,TGTGCCAGCACCCTTGGGACTAGCGGGTTGTTAGATACGCAGTATTTT
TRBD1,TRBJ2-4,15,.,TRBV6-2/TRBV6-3,CASSSPNRGQNIQYF,TGTGCCAGCAGTTCCCCAAACAGGGGCCAAAACATTCAGTACTTC
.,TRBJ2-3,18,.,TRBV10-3,CAISESTASGSSTDTQYF,TGTGCCATCAGTGAGTCGACAGCGAGCGGATCTAGCACAGATACGCAGTATTTT
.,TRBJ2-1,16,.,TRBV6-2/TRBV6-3,CASSYDRADSYNEQFF,TGTGCCAGCAGTTACGATAGGGCGGACTCCTACAATGAGCAGTTCTTC
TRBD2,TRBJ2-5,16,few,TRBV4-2,CASSQGLAGEGETQYF,TGTGCCAGCAGCCAGGGACTAGCGGGTGAAGGGGAGACCCAGTACTTC
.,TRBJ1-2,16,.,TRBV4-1,CASSPEGGSANYGYTF,TGCGCCAGCAGCCCCGAGGGAGGCAGCGCTAACTATGGCTACACCTTC
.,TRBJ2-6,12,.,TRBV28,CASSFPRDGLTF,TGTGCCAGCAGTTTTCCTCGGGACGGCCTGACTTTC
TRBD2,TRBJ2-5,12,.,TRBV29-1,CSVTSGEETQYF,TGCAGCGTTACTAGCGGGGAAGAGACCCAGTACTTC
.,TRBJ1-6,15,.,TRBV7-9,CASSTVTGGLSPLHF,TGTGCCAGCAGCACCGTGACAGGAGGGCTATCACCCCTCCACTTT
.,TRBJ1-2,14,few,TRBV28,CASSLPGIYRGYTF,TGTGCCAGCAGTTTACCGGGGATTTATCGTGGCTACACCTTC
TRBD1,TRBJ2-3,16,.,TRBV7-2,CASSLTPGQSSYTQYF,TGTGCCAGCAGCTTAACCCCGGGACAGTCTTCCTATACGCAGTATTTT
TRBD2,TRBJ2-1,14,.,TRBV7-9,CASSGRGPYNEQFF,TGTGCCAGCAGTGGGAGGGGCCCTTACAATGAGCAGTTCTTC
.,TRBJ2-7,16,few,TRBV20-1,CSARDPRGLDGNEQYF,TGCAGTGCTAGAGACCCCAGGGGTCTTGATGGGAACGAGCAGTACTTC
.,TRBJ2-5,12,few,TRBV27,CASGGTKETQYF,TGTGCCAGCGGGGGCACCAAAGAGACCCAGTACTTC
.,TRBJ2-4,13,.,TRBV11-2,CASSPFSKNIQYF,TGTGCCAGCAGCCCCTTTTCCAAAAACATTCAGTACTTC
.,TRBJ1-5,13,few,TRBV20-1,CSGVTGNNQPQHF,TGCAGCGGGGTGACAGGAAACAATCAGCCCCAGCATTTT
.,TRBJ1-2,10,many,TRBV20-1,CSARDYGYTF,TGCAGTGCTAGAGACTATGGCTACACCTTC
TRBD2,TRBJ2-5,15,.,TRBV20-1,CSATTSGGLKETQYF,TGCAGTGCGACAACTAGCGGGGGCCTGAAAGAGACCCAGTACTTC